A single sample is the source of the 14 T cell receptor beta chains below, sequenced in a study of T cell responses to AZD1222 COVID-19 vaccine. Produced via immunoSEQ multiplex PCR; TCRdb's table is partial and in-frame only. The sample shows more than 120,000 clones, roughly nine tenths of them seen only once. The sequenced sample was peripheral blood, obtained 28 days after the second AZD1222 dose. These receptors originate from an adult who received the AZD1222 COVID-19 vaccine.

V usage is TRBV18 and J usage is TRBJ2-4, with 9 bases matching TRBD1. CDR3 length equals 15 residues. With 6 bases clipped from V and 7 bases from J, the junction kept 10 bases outside the gene matches. Germline values: CDR1 KGHSH, CDR2 LQKENI. The CDR3: CASSQTGTGKNIQYF. CDR3 DNA: TGTGCCAGCTCCCAGACGGGGACAGGGAAGAACATTCAGTACTTC.

The chain has TRBV7-2 and TRBJ2-7, with D maybe TRBD1 (6 bases). Germline lookup yields CDR1 SGHTA and CDR2 FQGNSA. The germline V and J ends were trimmed by 7 bases and 0 bases, with 16 bases remaining between them. The CDR3 is 15 amino acids. The CDR3 reads CASTSHTGSSYEQYF. CDR3 nucleotide sequence: TGTGCCAGCACCTCCCATACAGGGAGCTCCTACGAGCAGTACTTC.

The V and J genes are TRBV27 and TRBJ1-6; 9 nucleotides line up with TRBD1. V trimming: 4 bases; J trimming: 9 bases; junction bases outside the gene matches: 7. The CDR3 has 15 amino acids. Germline lookup yields CDR1 MNHEY and CDR2 SMNVEV (reference sequence). For the CDR3, the DNA is TGTGCCAGCAGTTCACAGGGGGCTAAAGGTTCACCCCTCCACTTT. Translated, it gives CASSSQGAKGSPLHF.

The V gene is TRBV6-6, the J gene TRBJ2-2; 8 bases line up with TRBD1. CDR1 and CDR2 from the germline V gene are MNHNY and SVGAGI (reference sequence). The CDR3 is 15 residues long. The V segment lost 6 bases and the J segment 7 bases; nucleotides outside the gene matches: 10. CDR3 in amino acids: CASRSPQGAVGELFF. Here the CDR3 DNA reads TGTGCCAGCAGGTCCCCCCAGGGGGCCGTCGGGGAGCTGTTTTTT.

The gene calls are TRBV9 and TRBJ2-3, with D perhaps TRBD2 (6 bases). Trimming stripped 0 bases from V and 6 bases from J, with 14 bases between. This CDR3 is 15 amino acids long. Germline CDR1 is SGDLS and CDR2 is YYNGEE. This chain's CDR3 is CASSVEWGVLDTQYF. The CDR3, as DNA: TGTGCCAGCAGCGTAGAGTGGGGGGTCCTTGATACGCAGTATTTT. The whole variable domain, remainder taken from reference TRBV9 and TRBJ2-3, is DSGVTQTPKHLITATGQRVTLRCSPRSGDLSVYWYQQSLDQGLQFLIQYYNGEERAKGNILERFSAQQFPDLHSELNLSSLELGDSALYFCASSVEWGVLDTQYFGPGTRLTVL.

The chain employs TRBV11-2 and TRBJ2-5; 10 nucleotides line up with TRBD2. Germline lookup yields CDR1 SGHAT and CDR2 FQNNGV. The CDR3 extends over 17 amino acids. The ends lost 4 bases at V and 2 bases at J; junction bases unmatched: 10. The CDR3 nucleotides read TGTGCCAGCAGCTGGAACCGACTAGCGGGCCTACAAGAGACCCAGTACTTC. As protein: CASSWNRLAGLQETQYF.

The gene calls are TRBV4-1 and TRBJ1-5; D call uncertain. Trimming removed 1 base from V and 1 base from J, with 2 bases in between. This CDR3 is 13 amino acids long. Germline V gene sequence: CDR1 MGHRA, CDR2 YSYEKL. The CDR3 region is CASSQVSNQPQHF. CDR3 in DNA: TGCGCCAGCAGCCAAGTAAGCAATCAGCCCCAGCATTTT.

The chain couples TRBV7-8 to TRBJ2-7; D is possibly TRBD1 (6 bases). V was cut by 1 base and J by 6 bases, with 10 bases left in between. CDR1 and CDR2 from the germline V gene are SGHVS and FQNEAQ. CDR3 length: 13 amino acids. The CDR3 is CASSLVAGVEQYV. The DNA of the CDR3 is TGTGCCAGCAGCTTAGTGGCAGGGGTCGAGCAGTACGTC.

This chain connects TRBV30 to TRBJ1-2; 7 positions agree with TRBD1. J gave up 4 bases and V 1 base, and 3 bases lay outside the gene matches. The CDR3 has 13 amino acids. The V gene's germline CDR1 is GTSNPN and CDR2 SVGIG (reference sequence). The chain's CDR3 is CAWSGGTAYGYTF. The CDR3 DNA follows: TGTGCCTGGAGTGGTGGGACAGCCTATGGCTACACCTTC.

The rearrangement uses TRBV2 and TRBJ2-7; no firm D call. V was trimmed by 8 bases and J by 4 bases, leaving 18 bases between them. Germline loops: CDR1 SNHLY, CDR2 FYNNEI. The CDR3 runs 14 residues. Here the CDR3 reads CASSPPRTAYEQYF. The CDR3 nucleotides are TGTGCCAGCTCCCCGCCCAGGACGGCTTACGAGCAGTACTTC.

The chain uses TRBV4-2 and TRBJ1-2; D possibly corresponds to TRBD1 (5 bases). This CDR3 contains 13 residues. Per germline, CDR1 LGHNA and CDR2 YNFKEQ. Deletions cut 9 bases from V and 0 bases from J, with 11 bases between. The CDR3 sequence is CASMGGTNYGYTF. The CDR3 bases are TGTGCCAGTATGGGGGGTACTAACTATGGCTACACCTTC.

This clone was recorded only once. The chain links TRBV15 to TRBJ1-5, with 7 bases fitting TRBD1. Germline V gene data show CDR1 as LNHNV and CDR2 as YYDKDF (reference sequence). The CDR3 runs 14 residues. Trimming at V came to 6 bases and at J to 6 bases, leaving 8 bases not matched to a gene. The CDR3 region is CATRGAGGIQPQHF. The CDR3 DNA follows: TGTGCCACCAGAGGGGCAGGGGGTATTCAGCCCCAGCATTTT. Using reference TRBV15 and TRBJ1-5 for the parts outside the CDR3, the full variable domain is DAMVIQNPRYQVTQFGKPVTLSCSQTLNHNVMYWYQQKSSQAPKLLFHYYDKDFNNEADTPDNFQSRRPNTSFCFLDIRSPGLGDTAMYLCATRGAGGIQPQHFGDGTRLSIL.

The rearrangement links TRBV29-1 to TRBJ1-2; 12 nucleotides align to TRBD1. The V gene end was trimmed by 1 base and the J gene end by 0 bases; junction bases not matched to a gene: 9. The germline CDR1 and CDR2 sequences are SQVTM and ANQGSEA. This CDR3 region has 18 residues. CDR3 in amino acids: CSVEAWGQGALSNYGYTF. The CDR3 DNA follows: TGCAGCGTTGAAGCGTGGGGACAGGGGGCGCTTTCTAACTATGGCTACACCTTC.

CDR3 residues: CASSLGPLNTEAFF. The CDR3 region has the DNA TGTGCCAGCAGCTTAGGACCCTTGAACACTGAAGCTTTCTTT. The genes are TRBV7-9 and TRBJ1-1; D not resolved. CDR3 length equals 14 residues. CDR1 is SEHNR, CDR2 FQNEAQ, per germline (reference sequence). Trimming removed 1 base from V and 0 bases from J, with 6 bases in between.